This entry concerns a single TCR beta chain. Its antigen remains unknown. The method was immunoSEQ multiplex PCR; TCRdb's version includes in-frame clones alone and lacks a portion of them. The data contain about 2.3 million clones, 85% to 95% of them singletons. Germline CDR1 reads SGHNT; CDR2 reads YENEEA. After removal of 1 base from V and 5 bases from J, the junction contained 5 bases not matched to a gene. CDR3 length: 16 residues. The data stem from a study of shared clonotypes between healthy human individuals. Findings of the study overall: Several donors held about 4.6% of naive CD4 clonotypes in common.

Sequencing was carried out using naive CD4+ T cells from PBMCs. As to subset: CD45RA+ positively selected. The chain combines TRBV11-3 with TRBJ2-3; 11 bases agree with TRBD2. This clonotype originated in a man between 18 and 35 years old in good health. Some clones in this sample may be carry-over from other donors' samples. The CDR3 region has the DNA TGTGCCAGCAGCTTAGGACTAGCGGGACCCCTAGATACGCAGTATTTT. Protein product: CASSLGLAGPLDTQYF.